This record concerns one TCR beta chain sequence. This sample was taken from a study of cytomegalovirus exposure and HLA in healthy donors. It was with 60 Vbeta and 13 Jbeta primers that the PCR ran. Here immunoSEQ multiplex PCR was the method, and the copy in TCRdb shows in-frame clones only, minus some. The top ten hold 1.7% of the sample, which has 200,000 or so clones, around 80% seen once. Sequencing was carried out using PBMCs. This clonotype was obtained from a man in his fifties or sixties in good health and CMV-seronegative.

In DNA form, the CDR3 reads TGTGCCAGCAGCTCCAATTGGGGGCTAGCGGGAGTTCCAGATACGCAGTATTTT. It translates to CASSSNWGLAGVPDTQYF. The chain links TRBV7-4 to TRBJ2-3, with 10 bases that match TRBD2. With 4 bases clipped from V and 4 bases from J, the junction kept 14 bases outside the gene matches. Germline CDR1 is SGHVT and CDR2 is SQSDAQ. This CDR3 is 18 amino acids long.